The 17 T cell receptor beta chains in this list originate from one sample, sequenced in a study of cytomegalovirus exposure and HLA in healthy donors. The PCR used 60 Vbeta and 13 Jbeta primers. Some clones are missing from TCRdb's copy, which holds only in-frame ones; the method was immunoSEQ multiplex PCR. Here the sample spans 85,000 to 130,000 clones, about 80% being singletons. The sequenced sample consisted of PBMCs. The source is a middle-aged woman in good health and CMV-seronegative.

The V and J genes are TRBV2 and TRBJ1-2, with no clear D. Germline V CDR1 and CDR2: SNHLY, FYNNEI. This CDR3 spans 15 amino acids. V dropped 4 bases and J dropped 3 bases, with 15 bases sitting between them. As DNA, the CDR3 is TGTGCCAGCAGTGGGTCCCCGACACCCTACTATGGCTACACCTTC. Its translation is CASSGSPTPYYGYTF.

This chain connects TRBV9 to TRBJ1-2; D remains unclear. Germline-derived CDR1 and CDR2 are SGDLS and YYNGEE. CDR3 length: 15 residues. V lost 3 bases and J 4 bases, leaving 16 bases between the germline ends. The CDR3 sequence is CASSASPREAYGYTF. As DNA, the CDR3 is TGTGCCAGCAGCGCCTCCCCGAGGGAGGCCTATGGCTACACCTTC.

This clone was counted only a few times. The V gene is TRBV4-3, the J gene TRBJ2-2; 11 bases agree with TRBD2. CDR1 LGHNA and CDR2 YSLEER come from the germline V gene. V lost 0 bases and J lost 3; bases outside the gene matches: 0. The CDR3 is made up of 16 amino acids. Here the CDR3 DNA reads TGCGCCAGCAGCCAAGAGGGACTAGCGGACACCGGGGAGCTGTTTTTT. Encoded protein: CASSQEGLADTGELFF.

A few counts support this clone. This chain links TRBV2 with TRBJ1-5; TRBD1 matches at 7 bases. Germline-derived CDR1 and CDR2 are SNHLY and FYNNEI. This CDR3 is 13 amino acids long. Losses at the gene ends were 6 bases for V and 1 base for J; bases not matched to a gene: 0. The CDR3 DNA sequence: TGTGCCAGCAGGGGACAGAGCAATCAGCCCCAGCATTTT. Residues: CASRGQSNQPQHF.

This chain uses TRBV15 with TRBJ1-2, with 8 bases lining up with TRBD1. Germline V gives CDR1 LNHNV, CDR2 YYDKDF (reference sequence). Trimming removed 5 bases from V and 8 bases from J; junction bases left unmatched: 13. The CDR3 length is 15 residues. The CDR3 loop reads CATSEFRDRSLGYTF. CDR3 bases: TGTGCCACCAGCGAGTTTAGGGACAGGTCCCTAGGCTACACCTTC.

The DNA of the CDR3 is TGCGCCAGCAGCTCAGCAGGGGCGCAACTCTATGGCTACACCTTC. It codes for CASSSAGAQLYGYTF. The chain uses TRBV4-1 and TRBJ1-2, with D possibly matching TRBD1 (6 bases). This CDR3 spans 15 amino acids. Germline V gives CDR1 MGHRA, CDR2 YSYEKL. Trimming took off 5 bases at V and 4 bases at J, with 17 bases between the two ends.

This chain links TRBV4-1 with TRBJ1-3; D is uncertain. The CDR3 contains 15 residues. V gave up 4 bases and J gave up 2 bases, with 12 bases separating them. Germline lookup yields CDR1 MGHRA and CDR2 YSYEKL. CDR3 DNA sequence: TGCGCCAGCAGCCCCCGGACGGGGACTGGAAACACCATATATTTT. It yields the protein CASSPRTGTGNTIYF.

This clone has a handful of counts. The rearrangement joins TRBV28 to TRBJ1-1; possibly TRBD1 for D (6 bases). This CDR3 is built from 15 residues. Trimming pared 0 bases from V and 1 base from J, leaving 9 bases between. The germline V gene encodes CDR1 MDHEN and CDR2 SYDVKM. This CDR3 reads CASSLWDRTNTEAFF. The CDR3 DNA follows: TGTGCCAGCAGTTTATGGGACAGAACGAACACTGAAGCTTTCTTT.

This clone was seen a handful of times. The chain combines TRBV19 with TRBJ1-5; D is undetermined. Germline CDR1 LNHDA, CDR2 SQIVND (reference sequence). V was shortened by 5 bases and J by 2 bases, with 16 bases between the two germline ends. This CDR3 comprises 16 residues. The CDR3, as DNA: TGTGCCAGTAGTGACTATAGGCGGGGAGGCAATCAGCCCCAGCATTTT. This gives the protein CASSDYRRGGNQPQHF.

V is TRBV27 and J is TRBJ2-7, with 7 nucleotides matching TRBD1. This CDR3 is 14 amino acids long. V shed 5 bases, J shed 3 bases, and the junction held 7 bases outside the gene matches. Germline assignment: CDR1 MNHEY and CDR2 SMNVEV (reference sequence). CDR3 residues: CASSLQQGSYEQYF. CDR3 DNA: TGTGCCAGCAGTCTACAACAGGGGAGCTACGAGCAGTACTTC.

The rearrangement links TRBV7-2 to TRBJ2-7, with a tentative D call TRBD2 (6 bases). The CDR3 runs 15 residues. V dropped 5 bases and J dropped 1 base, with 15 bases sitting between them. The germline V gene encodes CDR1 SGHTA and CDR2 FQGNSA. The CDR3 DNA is TGTGCCAGCAGCGAACAGACTAGGCCGTCCTACGAGCAGTACTTC. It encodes CASSEQTRPSYEQYF.

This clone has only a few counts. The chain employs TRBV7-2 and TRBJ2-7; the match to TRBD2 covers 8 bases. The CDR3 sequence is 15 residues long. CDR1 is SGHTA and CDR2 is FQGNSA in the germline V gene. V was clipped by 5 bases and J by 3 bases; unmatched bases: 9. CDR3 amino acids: CASSRTGRGVYEQYF. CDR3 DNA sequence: TGTGCCAGCAGCCGGACGGGGCGGGGGGTCTACGAGCAGTACTTC.

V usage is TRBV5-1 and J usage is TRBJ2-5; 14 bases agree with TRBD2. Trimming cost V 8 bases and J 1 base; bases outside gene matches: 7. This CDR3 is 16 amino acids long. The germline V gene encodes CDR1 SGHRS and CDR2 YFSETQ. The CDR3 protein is CASRLAGGQSQETQYF. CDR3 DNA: TGCGCCAGTAGACTAGCGGGAGGGCAAAGCCAAGAGACCCAGTACTTC.

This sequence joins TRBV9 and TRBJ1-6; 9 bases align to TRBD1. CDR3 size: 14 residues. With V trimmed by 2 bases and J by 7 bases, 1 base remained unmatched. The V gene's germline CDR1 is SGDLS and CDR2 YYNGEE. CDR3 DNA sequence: TGTGCCAGCAGCGTGGGGACAGGGAATTCACCCCTCCACTTT. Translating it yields CASSVGTGNSPLHF.

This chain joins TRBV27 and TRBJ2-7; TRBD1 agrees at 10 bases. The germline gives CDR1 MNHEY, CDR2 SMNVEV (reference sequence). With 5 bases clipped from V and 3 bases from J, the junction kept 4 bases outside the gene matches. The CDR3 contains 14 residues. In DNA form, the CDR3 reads TGTGCCAGCAGTCCGGGACAGGGGTTCTACGAGCAGTACTTC. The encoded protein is CASSPGQGFYEQYF.

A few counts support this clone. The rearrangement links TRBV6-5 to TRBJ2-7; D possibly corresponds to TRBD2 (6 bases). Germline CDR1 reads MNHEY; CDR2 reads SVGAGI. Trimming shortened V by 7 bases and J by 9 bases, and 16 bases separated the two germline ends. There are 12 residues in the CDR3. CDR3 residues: CASIATYGGQYF. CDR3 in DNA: TGTGCCAGCATCGCTACCTACGGGGGGCAGTACTTC.

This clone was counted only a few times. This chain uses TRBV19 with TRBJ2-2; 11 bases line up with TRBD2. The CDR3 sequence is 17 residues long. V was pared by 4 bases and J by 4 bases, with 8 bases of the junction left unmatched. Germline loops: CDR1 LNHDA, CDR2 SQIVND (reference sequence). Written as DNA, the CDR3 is TGTGCCAGTAGTACCGAATTACTAGCGGGAGTCACCGGGGAGCTGTTTTTT. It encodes CASSTELLAGVTGELFF.